A selection of T cell receptor beta chains follows, all from one sample in a study of T cells in Graves' hyperthyroidism and ophthalmopathy. A single record per CDR3 protein comes from TCRdb applying MiXCR to the multiplex PCR reads. The sample lists under 350,000 distinct CDR3 sequences; more than 10% were seen once. The sequencing sample was made of blood. These receptors all stem from a woman in her 30s with Graves' hyperthyroidism that later progressed to Graves' ophthalmopathy. Both conserved end residues are part of each CDR3. D genes are given only for firm matches. The size field is filled for only some rows; it gives once, few, many or a size class.

V: TRBV9
J: TRBJ2-4
size: .
D: TRBD1
DNA: TGTGCCAGCAGCGCAGGGGGTGACAACATTCAGTACTTC
CDR3: CASSAGGDNIQYF

V: TRBV20-1
J: TRBJ1-3
size: many
D: .
DNA: TGCAGTGCTATTGCTGGTGGAGGAAACACCATATATTTT
CDR3: CSAIAGGGNTIYF

V: TRBV6-1
J: TRBJ1-1
size: many
D: .
DNA: TGTGCCAGCAGGGGTGGGGGGGACAACACTGAAGCTTTCTTT
CDR3: CASRGGGDNTEAFF

V: TRBV4-3
J: TRBJ2-2
size: few
D: .
DNA: TGCGCCAGCAGCCTCCATACGATAATAAACACCGGGGAGCTGTTTTTT
CDR3: CASSLHTIINTGELFF

V: TRBV6-1
J: TRBJ2-5
size: few
D: .
DNA: TGTGCCAGCAGTGCCCCCAGGGGGAGGCGAGAGACCCAGTACTTC
CDR3: CASSAPRGRRETQYF

V: TRBV30
J: TRBJ1-6
size: many
D: TRBD1
DNA: TGTGCCTTAGAACAGGGGAACAGGTCACCCCTCCACTTT
CDR3: CALEQGNRSPLHF

V: TRBV28
J: TRBJ1-5
size: many
D: TRBD1
DNA: TGTGCCAGCAGGACAGGGGAGTATCAGCCCCAGCATTTT
CDR3: CASRTGEYQPQHF

V: TRBV20-1
J: TRBJ2-1
size: many
D: TRBD2
DNA: TGCAGTGCTAGAGAGGAAACTAGCGCCTACACCTACAATGAGCAGTTCTTC
CDR3: CSAREETSAYTYNEQFF

V: TRBV6-5
J: TRBJ2-7
size: many
D: .
DNA: TGTGCCAGCAGACGCGGGACAGTAATCTACGAGCAGTACTTC
CDR3: CASRRGTVIYEQYF

V: TRBV24-1
J: TRBJ2-5
size: .
D: .
DNA: TGTGCCACCAGTGACGATTTAGGGGCCCAAGAGACCCAGTACTTC
CDR3: CATSDDLGAQETQYF

V: TRBV24-1
J: TRBJ2-1
size: many
D: .
DNA: TGTGCCACCAGTGATAGGTCCCGGGGAAATGAGCAGTTCTTC
CDR3: CATSDRSRGNEQFF

V: TRBV6-1
J: TRBJ1-1
size: many
D: .
DNA: TGTGCCGTCAAAGGCAGGACCTCGCCTGAAGCTTTCTTT
CDR3: CAVKGRTSPEAFF

V: TRBV7-2
J: TRBJ2-1
size: .
D: .
DNA: TGTGCCAGCAGCTTAGACAGGGCGCGGAAGCAGTTCTTC
CDR3: CASSLDRARKQFF

V: TRBV5-5
J: TRBJ1-1
size: many
D: .
DNA: TGTGCCAGCAGCTTACGGGGGGGCGCGAACACTGAAGCTTTCTTT
CDR3: CASSLRGGANTEAFF

V: TRBV3-1
J: TRBJ2-1
size: many
D: TRBD1
DNA: TGTGCCAGCAGCCCGAGGACAGGGGGCATCTCCTACAATGAGCAGTTCTTC
CDR3: CASSPRTGGISYNEQFF

V: TRBV18
J: TRBJ2-7
size: many
D: TRBD1
DNA: TGTGCCAGCTCACCACCCGGACAGGGCAACGAGCAGTACTTC
CDR3: CASSPPGQGNEQYF

V: TRBV20-1
J: TRBJ2-3
size: .
D: TRBD2
DNA: TGCAGTGCTAGAGATATTCGTCGGGGGGCAGATACGCAGTATTTT
CDR3: CSARDIRRGADTQYF

V: TRBV11-2
J: TRBJ1-3
size: few
D: .
DNA: TGTGCCAGCAGCTTAGGCAGGACCACTGGAAACACCATATATTTT
CDR3: CASSLGRTTGNTIYF

V: TRBV12-3/TRBV12-4
J: TRBJ2-7
size: many
D: .
DNA: TGTGCCAGCAGCTTCCTGGGACCCTACGAGCAGTACTTC
CDR3: CASSFLGPYEQYF

V: TRBV6-1
J: TRBJ2-6
size: many
D: TRBD1
DNA: TGTGCCAGCAGTGTTTACAGGGGGGCCCTTAGCTCTGGGGCCAACGTCCTGACTTTC
CDR3: CASSVYRGALSSGANVLTF

V: TRBV5-1
J: TRBJ2-1
size: many
D: TRBD2
DNA: TGCGCCAGCAGCTTGGAAGTTCGGCTAGCGGTTGGGAATGAGCAGTTCTTC
CDR3: CASSLEVRLAVGNEQFF

V: TRBV28
J: TRBJ2-1
size: .
D: .
DNA: TGTGCCAGCAGTTTAACCAGGGCCTACAATGAGCGGTTCTTC
CDR3: CASSLTRAYNERFF

V: TRBV5-8
J: TRBJ1-1
size: few
D: .
DNA: TGTGCCAGCAGCCAACGATTCGGCAGTGAAGCTTTCTTT
CDR3: CASSQRFGSEAFF

V: TRBV5-1
J: TRBJ2-7
size: many
D: .
DNA: TGCGCCAGCAGCCCAGGGTTTAACTACGAGCAGTACTTC
CDR3: CASSPGFNYEQYF

V: TRBV28
J: TRBJ2-5
size: many
D: TRBD1
DNA: TGTGCCAGCAACTCTGGGGGGACAGGGCGAGAGACCCAGTACTTC
CDR3: CASNSGGTGRETQYF

V: TRBV30
J: TRBJ1-6
size: many
D: .
DNA: TGTGCCTGGAGTGGGTTGGTTTCTGGCTCACCCCTCCACTTT
CDR3: CAWSGLVSGSPLHF

V: TRBV19
J: TRBJ2-1
size: .
D: TRBD1
DNA: TGTGCCAGTAGTATGGTACAGGGGAGTCCCTACAATGAGCAGTTCTTC
CDR3: CASSMVQGSPYNEQFF

V: TRBV19
J: TRBJ2-2
size: few
D: .
DNA: TGTGCCAGTAGTATTCCCGGGAGCACCGGGGAGCTGTTTTTT
CDR3: CASSIPGSTGELFF

V: TRBV11-2
J: TRBJ2-1
size: many
D: .
DNA: TGTGCCAGCAGCTTATTCTCCTACAATGAGCAGTTCTTC
CDR3: CASSLFSYNEQFF

V: TRBV6-1
J: TRBJ1-5
size: .
D: .
DNA: TGTGCCAGCAGTCAGAAATTAAGAACAGGGAAAGGCAATCAGCCCCAGCATTTT
CDR3: CASSQKLRTGKGNQPQHF

V: TRBV19
J: TRBJ2-5
size: .
D: .
DNA: TGTGCCAGTAGTATTTCGGGTACCCAGTACTTC
CDR3: CASSISGTQYF

V: TRBV20-1
J: TRBJ2-7
size: .
D: TRBD2
DNA: TGCAGTGCTAGGGGTGGACTAGCGGGAGACTACTACGAGCAGTACTTC
CDR3: CSARGGLAGDYYEQYF

V: TRBV30
J: TRBJ2-7
size: many
D: .
DNA: TGTGCCTGGAGTGTAGGTCTAGGCCCCATGCAGTACTTC
CDR3: CAWSVGLGPMQYF

V: TRBV2
J: TRBJ2-7
size: many
D: .
DNA: TGTGCCAGCAGTGGGGCCGCCTCCTACGAGCAGTACTTC
CDR3: CASSGAASYEQYF

V: TRBV5-5
J: TRBJ2-3
size: many
D: .
DNA: TGTGCCAGCAGCTGGACGTCACCCGAGGATACGCAGTATTTT
CDR3: CASSWTSPEDTQYF

V: TRBV24-1
J: TRBJ1-1
size: many
D: .
DNA: TGTGCCACCAGTGACCCCTTGAGCACTGAAGCTTTCTTT
CDR3: CATSDPLSTEAFF

V: TRBV28
J: TRBJ2-1
size: many
D: TRBD2
DNA: TGTGCCAGCAGTTTATGGACCCTTAAGCGGGAGATGGGGAACAATGAGCAGTTCTTC
CDR3: CASSLWTLKREMGNNEQFF

V: TRBV28
J: TRBJ2-6
size: many
D: .
DNA: TGTGCCAGCAGTTTGTCGGGTCCCGGGGCCAACGTCCTGACTTTC
CDR3: CASSLSGPGANVLTF

V: TRBV15
J: TRBJ2-3
size: .
D: TRBD2
DNA: TGTGCCACCAGCAGGGGGGGGACTAGCGGGCCCCCGACCACGGATACGCAGTATTTT
CDR3: CATSRGGTSGPPTTDTQYF

V: TRBV19
J: TRBJ2-1
size: few
D: .
DNA: TGTGCCAGCAACGACTTCGGCGGCCCCTACAATGAGCAGTTCTTC
CDR3: CASNDFGGPYNEQFF

V: TRBV28
J: TRBJ2-7
size: many
D: TRBD1
DNA: TGTGCCAGCAGTCCGACAGGGCTCCATCGTGACGAGCAGTACTTC
CDR3: CASSPTGLHRDEQYF

V: TRBV7-6
J: TRBJ2-7
size: .
D: .
DNA: TGTGCCAGCAGCTCGGGGACCGATGGTGAGCAGTACTTC
CDR3: CASSSGTDGEQYF

V: TRBV5-4
J: TRBJ2-1
size: once
D: TRBD2
DNA: TGTGCCAGCAGCTTGGCTAAGACTAGCGGGATCGGTTCCAACAATGAGCAGTTCTTC
CDR3: CASSLAKTSGIGSNNEQFF

V: TRBV19
J: TRBJ2-1
size: many
D: .
DNA: TGTGCCAGTAGTAACCGGGGCCGGCCTTACAATGAGCAGTTCTTC
CDR3: CASSNRGRPYNEQFF

V: TRBV28
J: TRBJ1-6
size: many
D: .
DNA: TGTGCCAGCAAAACAAGCTCCTATAATTCACCCCTCCACTTT
CDR3: CASKTSSYNSPLHF

V: TRBV20-1
J: TRBJ2-7
size: many
D: .
DNA: TGCAGTGCTATCCCAACGGGACTCTACGAGCAGTACTTC
CDR3: CSAIPTGLYEQYF

V: TRBV6-2/TRBV6-3
J: TRBJ2-3
size: many
D: TRBD2
DNA: TGTGCCAGCAGTTACTTCCCCGGGACTAGCGGGAGAGATACGCAGTATTTT
CDR3: CASSYFPGTSGRDTQYF

V: TRBV11-3
J: TRBJ2-7
size: .
D: .
DNA: TGTGCCAGCAGCTGGGGGGACGATCACGAGCAGTACTTC
CDR3: CASSWGDDHEQYF

V: TRBV7-9
J: TRBJ2-1
size: many
D: .
DNA: TGTGCCAGCAGCTTCCGGGGAGCGGATAATGAGCAGTTCTTC
CDR3: CASSFRGADNEQFF